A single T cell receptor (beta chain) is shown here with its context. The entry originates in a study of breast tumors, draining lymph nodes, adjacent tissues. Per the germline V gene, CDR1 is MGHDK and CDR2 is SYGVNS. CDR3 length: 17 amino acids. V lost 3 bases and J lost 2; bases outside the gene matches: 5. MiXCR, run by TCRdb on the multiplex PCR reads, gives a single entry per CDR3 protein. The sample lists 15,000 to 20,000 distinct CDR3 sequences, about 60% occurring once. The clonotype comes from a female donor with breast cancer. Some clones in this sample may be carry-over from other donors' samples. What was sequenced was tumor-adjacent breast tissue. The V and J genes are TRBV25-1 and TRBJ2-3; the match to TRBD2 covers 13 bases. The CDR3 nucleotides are TGTGCCAGCAGTGATGGGGGGACTAGCGGGAACACAGATACGCAGTATTTT. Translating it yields CASSDGGTSGNTDTQYF.